The rows below give T cell receptor beta chains drawn from one sample of a study of blood T cell repertoires in COVID-19. Sequenced by immunoSEQ multiplex PCR; TCRdb stores in-frame clones only, minus some. The table shows 60,000 or so clones, with roughly 90% occurring only once. Sequencing was done on a sample of peripheral blood. The receptors here all came from an older woman with active COVID-19. The CDR3 runs from the conserved cysteine through the conserved F or W. D genes are given only for firm matches.

v_gene	len	d_gene	j_gene	CDR3aa
TRBV4-2	17	NA	TRBJ2-1	CASSLAETSRAVLEQFF
TRBV14	13	NA	TRBJ1-1	CASSRTPNTEAFF
TRBV2	13	NA	TRBJ2-6	CASVLSGANVLTF
TRBV21-1	17	NA	TRBJ2-6	CASIDVFEEAGANVLTF
TRBV13	16	TRBD1	TRBJ1-2	CASSFWDRENHYGYTF
TRBV30	14	TRBD1	TRBJ1-1	CAGYRTGTNTEAFF
TRBV7-2	15	NA	TRBJ1-6	CASSLDLRDDSPLHF
TRBV18	16	NA	TRBJ1-5	CASSVAFDPGNQPQHF
TRBV2	18	TRBD2	TRBJ2-5	CASPSTSGSSNWQETQYF
TRBV27	15	TRBD1	TRBJ1-2	CASSSWTGRLGGYTF
TRBV5-4	14	NA	TRBJ1-2	CASSPPNLNYGYTF
TRBV19	15	NA	TRBJ1-4	CASSISGATNEKLFF
TRBV19	14	NA	TRBJ2-7	CASSTPRFPYEQYF
TRBV29-1	14	NA	TRBJ2-1	CSVRHRQAYNEQFF
TRBV18	14	TRBD2	TRBJ2-5	CASSPLAGVETQYF
TRBV21-1	14	NA	TRBJ1-2	CASSSDRGLYGYTF
TRBV6-5	14	TRBD1	TRBJ2-2	CASFYDRVTGELFF
TRBV15	15	NA	TRBJ2-3	CATSRGGDVTDTQYF
TRBV9	16	NA	TRBJ2-1	CASSGNDSIPLKGQFF
TRBV2	17	NA	TRBJ1-6	CASSHTSSGTYNSPLHF
TRBV5-6	13	NA	TRBJ1-1	CASSGQLNTEAFF
TRBV10-2	16	NA	TRBJ2-7	CASSESSGTYTYEQYF
TRBV7-3	17	TRBD2	TRBJ2-3	CASSPYTSGGGTDTQYF
TRBV29-1	12	NA	TRBJ1-1	CSVVRVNTEAFF
TRBV7-2	18	TRBD2	TRBJ2-5	CASSPGTSGGASQETQYF
TRBV7-2	14	TRBD1	TRBJ2-3	CASSQDRAPDTQYF
TRBV15	13	NA	TRBJ2-2	CATGPPGTGELFF
TRBV5-4	15	NA	TRBJ2-7	CASSPRRGTTYEQYF
TRBV9	14	NA	TRBJ1-2	CASSVDGELGGYTF
TRBV2	23	TRBD1	TRBJ2-2	CASSEPGQADSLAALSITGELFF
TRBV5-4	15	NA	TRBJ1-6	CASSLGARGGSPLHF
TRBV10-3	14	NA	TRBJ1-2	CAISGDIANYGYTF
TRBV6-2/TRBV6-3	18	NA	TRBJ2-1	CASSYRSPRGGSYNEQFF
TRBV5-6	14	NA	TRBJ1-3	CASSLINSGNTIYF
TRBV4-1	15	NA	TRBJ1-2	CASRQGIGVDYGYTF
TRBV23-1	14	NA	TRBJ1-4	CASSRPGFNEKLFF
TRBV7-3	16	NA	TRBJ2-2	CASSQTGSRSTGELFF
TRBV18	18	NA	TRBJ1-2	CASSPDRSSGPFFRGYTF
TRBV18	14	NA	TRBJ2-7	CASSPDRTSYEQYF
TRBV5-1	14	TRBD1	TRBJ1-5	CASSLQGGNQPQHF
TRBV2	14	TRBD1	TRBJ1-1	CASRTTGGWSEAFF
TRBV5-1	14	NA	TRBJ2-7	CASSLGGKTYEQYF
TRBV6-1	15	NA	TRBJ1-2	CASSETGNSFYGYTF
TRBV10-3	13	TRBD1	TRBJ1-5	CAIREGAGQPQHF
TRBV7-9	13	NA	TRBJ1-1	CASSLATATEAFF
TRBV3-1/TRBV3-2	17	TRBD1	TRBJ1-5	CASSQDLGTVSNQPQHF
TRBV19	13	NA	TRBJ2-7	CASSVGQPYEQYF
TRBV5-1	17	TRBD2	TRBJ2-5	CASSSGTSGGALETQYF
TRBV12-5	14	NA	TRBJ1-2	CASGLSLFPYGYTF
TRBV3-1/TRBV3-2	15	TRBD1	TRBJ1-4	CASSSPRARGEKLFF
TRBV13	15	NA	TRBJ1-1	CASSTPRGASPEAFF